This T cell receptor beta chain originates from a study of OX40 agonist ivuxolimab in advanced cancers. Broader study findings: Specificity for antigen went undetermined in the expanded peripheral T cells. Certain nonresponding patients likewise had low normalized T-cell clonal expansion.

Germline CDR1 SGHTA, CDR2 FQGNSA. V gave up 4 bases and J gave up 11 bases, with 14 bases separating them. The CDR3 runs 12 residues. Autoimmune disease history or systemic immunosuppression was exclusionary. At baseline, cycle 4 day 1, and cycle 7 day 1, blood was sampled. Only in-frame clones appear in the TCRdb table, and some are missing; sequencing was by immunoSEQ multiplex PCR. The repertoire includes fewer than 80,000 clones, around 85% of them detected once, and 5% to 7% sits in the top ten. A remark on this clone: Its antigen remains unknown.

The source is an adult with an advanced solid tumor such as melanoma, head and neck, liver or kidney cancer. The specimen comprised CD4+ or CD8+ T cells sorted from blood, sampled in a trial of the OX40 agonist ivuxolimab. The rearrangement links TRBV7-2 to TRBJ2-5, with a tentative D call TRBD2 (6 bases). As DNA, the CDR3 is TGTGCCAGCAGCTCCTCCGGGACTCCTCAGTACTTC. Translated, it gives CASSSSGTPQYF. Drawing the rest from reference TRBV7-2 and TRBJ2-5, the complete variable domain is GAGVSQSPSNKVTEKGKDVELRCDPISGHTALYWYRQSLGQGLEFLIYFQGNSAPDKSGLPSDRFSAERTGGSVSTLTIQRTQQEDSAVYLCASSSSGTPQYFGPGTRLLVL.